The source of this TCR beta chain is a study of T cells of healthy individuals. TCRdb called the 5' RACE reads again in MiXCR, with one record for every CDR3 protein. The repertoire has about 96,000 distinct CDR3 sequences, approximately 16% of them found once; the top ten carry 6.2%. This clonotype originated in a human donor in good health.

The CDR3: CASSQGLADSYNEQFF. The DNA for the CDR3 is TGCGCCAGCAGCCAAGGCCTAGCCGACTCCTACAATGAGCAGTTCTTC. The chain joins TRBV4-3 to TRBJ2-1; perhaps TRBD2 as D (5 bases). Germline V gene sequence: CDR1 LGHNA, CDR2 YSLEER. Trimming shortened V by 1 base and J by 0 bases, and 10 bases separated the two germline ends. The CDR3 is 16 residues long.